This TCR beta chain originates from a study of control samples from healthy donors and cancer patients. CDR3 size: 13 residues. The J segment lost 3 bases and the V segment lost 8 bases, leaving 6 bases of the junction unmatched. This table comes from immunoSEQ multiplex PCR, and its TCRdb copy is limited to in-frame clones, with some not included. Among roughly 80,000 clones listed, roughly 84% were seen once. The clonotype was recovered from a woman between 45 and 60 years old in good health. The sequenced material came from blood. The chain combines TRBV12-3 or TRBV12-4 with TRBJ2-7; TRBD2 matches at 8 bases. CDR3 nucleotides: TGTGCCAGCTATCTCGGGGGGGTCTACGAGCAGTACTTC. Its translation: CASYLGGVYEQYF.